A single sample is the source of the 24 T cell receptor beta chains below, sequenced in a study of graft-versus-host responses after intestinal transplantation (dated by TCRdb to 2020 to 2022). Libraries were prepared through the immunoSEQ multiplex PCR assay. Here the immuneACCESS table is served through TCRdb, limited to in-frame sequences with V and J called. Missing clones are a known gap in these copies; in checked studies unresolved V genes cover under half, and the rest lacks a known reason. The sample table lists around 30,000 clones, 70% to 90% of them with a count of one. 0.9% to 1.2% of the sample comes from the top ten. The sequencing used PBMCs, collected almost 29 days after intestinal transplant. Receptor source: a human patient who received an intestinal transplant, so some T cells may come from the graft donor.

Written as DNA, the CDR3 is TGTGCCAGCAGTTACCTCCCACTAGCTATTGGCTACACCTTC. Translated: CASSYLPLAIGYTF. This chain joins TRBV6-5 and TRBJ1-2; D gene ambiguous. The CDR3 extends over 14 amino acids. Between the trimmed V and J ends, which lost 2 bases and 7 bases, there was a span of 14 bases. Germline CDR1 and CDR2: MNHEY and SVGAGI.

The V gene is TRBV28, the J gene TRBJ2-5; no definite D call. The assigned J gene may be wrong: the sequence end matches TRBJ2-7 better. The V gene's germline CDR1 is MDHEN and CDR2 SYDVKM. This CDR3 has 14 amino acids. Written as DNA, the CDR3 is TGTGCCAGCAGTTTAAGTGCTAGCTCCTACGAGCAGTACTTC. It codes for CASSLSASSYEQYF.

This sequence joins TRBV27 and TRBJ2-1; D ambiguous. Germline CDR1 reads MNHEY; CDR2 reads SMNVEV (reference sequence). This CDR3 region has 15 residues. V was cut by 0 bases and J by 2 bases, with 8 bases left in between. CDR3 DNA sequence: TGTGCCAGCAGTTTATCTTTTTTAGCCTACAATGAGCAGTTCTTC. Translating it yields CASSLSFLAYNEQFF.

To note about this clone: Other nucleotide sequences from this sample produce the same CDR3. The chain has TRBV13 and TRBJ2-5, with TRBD2 identical over 10 bases. The germline CDR1 and CDR2 sequences are PRHDT and FYEKMQ (reference sequence). With V trimmed by 1 base and J by 5 bases, 10 bases remained unmatched. The CDR3 is 17 amino acids. CDR3 region: CASSLEGSAGGPETQYF. CDR3 DNA sequence: TGTGCCAGCAGCTTAGAGGGGTCAGCGGGAGGGCCGGAGACCCAGTACTTC.

The J gene is TRBJ1-1, the V gene TRBV28; 10 bases line up with TRBD1. The germline CDR1 and CDR2 sequences are MDHEN and SYDVKM. The CDR3 covers 16 residues. V lost 5 bases, J lost 0 bases, and 6 bases stayed unmatched. CDR3 sequence reads: CASSRDRGSMNTEAFF. CDR3 nucleotide sequence: TGTGCCAGCAGTAGGGACAGGGGTAGCATGAACACTGAAGCTTTCTTT.

This clone was counted only a few times. The chain combines TRBV5-6 with TRBJ2-5; 7 nucleotides align to TRBD2. In germline, CDR1 is SGHDT, CDR2 YYEEEE. J lost 3 bases, V lost 5 bases, and 10 bases had no gene match. CDR3 size: 15 residues. CDR3 DNA sequence: TGTGCCAGCAGTTCAGCGGGGACCATCAAAGAGACCCAGTACTTC. Encoded protein: CASSSAGTIKETQYF.

The chain combines TRBV6-1 with TRBJ2-5, with 10 bases matching TRBD2. CDR3 length: 14 residues. Germline-derived CDR1 and CDR2 are MNHNS and SASEGT. V trimming: 3 bases; J trimming: 3 bases; junction bases outside the gene matches: 1. For the CDR3, the DNA is TGTGCCAGCAGTGATCTAGCGGGGGAAGAGACCCAGTACTTC. Translating it yields CASSDLAGEETQYF.

Only one count was recorded for this clone. The chain couples TRBV29-1 to TRBJ1-1, with D possibly being TRBD1 (6 bases). The CDR3 is 16 amino acids. The germline V and J ends were trimmed by 4 bases and 1 base, with 19 bases remaining between them. Germline V gene lookup returns CDR1 SQVTM and CDR2 ANQGSEA. The CDR3 sequence is CSVAPTGQVGNTEAFF. The CDR3 DNA sequence: TGCAGCGTTGCCCCTACAGGGCAGGTCGGGAACACTGAAGCTTTCTTT.

There are a few counts of this clone. The chain has TRBV11-2 and TRBJ1-1; 8 bases align to TRBD1. CDR3 length equals 14 residues. Trimming removed 4 bases from V and 8 bases from J; junction bases left unmatched: 9. Germline V gene sequence: CDR1 SGHAT, CDR2 FQNNGV. The CDR3 here is CASSYSSGDREAFF. DNA for the CDR3: TGTGCCAGCAGCTACTCAAGCGGGGACAGGGAAGCTTTCTTT.

This clone was observed a handful of times. This chain uses TRBV6-1 with TRBJ2-7; 11 bases are shared with TRBD2. V shed 6 bases, J shed 4 bases, and the junction held 8 bases outside the gene matches. There are 15 residues in the CDR3. Germline CDR1 MNHNS, CDR2 SASEGT. The CDR3 DNA reads as TGTGCCAGCAGCGCACTAGCGGGAGAAATGTACGAGCAGTACTTC. Residues: CASSALAGEMYEQYF.

This chain joins TRBV9 and TRBJ2-3, with 7 positions matching TRBD2. CDR1 and CDR2 (germline): SGDLS, YYNGEE. The CDR3 has 14 amino acids. After removal of 3 bases from V and 2 bases from J, the junction contained 3 bases not matched to a gene. As DNA, the CDR3 is TGTGCCAGCAGCGCGGCGGGGGACACAGATACGCAGTATTTT. Amino acid sequence: CASSAAGDTDTQYF.

The rearrangement links TRBV6-5 to TRBJ1-5, with unresolved D. V was trimmed by 0 bases and J by 4 bases, leaving 10 bases between them. The CDR3 has 15 residues. The germline gives CDR1 MNHEY, CDR2 SVGAGI. The CDR3 nucleotides read TGTGCCAGCAGTTACTCGAATAAAGGGAATCAGCCCCAGCATTTT. Its protein product is CASSYSNKGNQPQHF.

The chain uses TRBV14 and TRBJ2-5; a possible D gene is TRBD2 (7 bases). This CDR3 contains 14 residues. Germline V CDR1 and CDR2: SGHDN, FVKESK. V was clipped by 1 base and J by 7 bases, with 13 bases between them. CDR3 sequence reads: CASSQAGGLGTQYF. The CDR3 DNA reads TGTGCCAGCAGCCAAGCCGGGGGGCTAGGGACCCAGTACTTC. Supplemented by reference TRBV14 and TRBJ2-5, the full variable domain reads EAGVTQFPSHSVIEKGQTVTLRCDPISGHDNLYWYRRVMGKEIKFLLHFVKESKQDESGMPNNRFLAERTGGTYSTLKVQPAELEDSGVYFCASSQAGGLGTQYFGPGTRLLVL.

This clone showed up just once. The chain combines TRBV29-1 with TRBJ2-7, with D perhaps TRBD2 (5 bases). Germline values: CDR1 SQVTM, CDR2 ANQGSEA. The CDR3 extends over 12 amino acids. V lost 3 bases, J lost 4 bases, and 10 bases lay in between. CDR3 sequence (DNA): TGCAGCGTTGATAACGGGGAGTACGAGCAGTACTTC. Translation: CSVDNGEYEQYF.

This clone was recorded once. The V call is TRBV11-1, the J call TRBJ1-3; no clear D. Germline values: CDR1 SGHAT, CDR2 FQDESV (reference sequence). This CDR3 is built from 14 residues. The V and J ends lost 1 base and 4 bases respectively, with 8 bases between them. The CDR3 coding sequence is TGTGCCAGCAGCTTAGAAGCAGCCGGAAACACCATATATTTT. Residues: CASSLEAAGNTIYF. Based on the CDR3 plus reference TRBV11-1 and TRBJ1-3, the full variable domain is EAEVAQSPRYKITEKSQAVAFWCDPISGHATLYWYRQILGQGPELLVQFQDESVVDDSQLPKDRFSAERLKGVDSTLKIQPAELGDSAMYLCASSLEAAGNTIYFGEGSWLTVV.

The chain uses TRBV6-1 and TRBJ2-5; tentatively, D is TRBD2 (5 bases). This CDR3 comprises 19 residues. Per germline, CDR1 MNHNS and CDR2 SASEGT. V was trimmed by 3 bases and J by 3 bases, leaving 26 bases between them. The chain's CDR3 is CASSDYLGKRVHGKETQYF. CDR3 coding DNA: TGTGCCAGCAGTGATTATTTGGGAAAGAGGGTCCACGGGAAAGAGACCCAGTACTTC.

This chain connects TRBV19 to TRBJ2-1, with TRBD2 matching over 12 bases. This CDR3 is 15 amino acids long. V lost 7 bases, J lost 4 bases, and 5 bases stayed unmatched. Germline V lookup: CDR1 LNHDA, CDR2 SQIVND (reference sequence). The CDR3 region is CASNPTSGSYNEQFF. DNA of the CDR3: TGTGCCAGTAACCCGACTAGCGGGAGTTACAATGAGCAGTTCTTC.

The V gene is TRBV9, the J gene TRBJ2-2; weak D call: TRBD1 (6 bases). V was cut by 3 bases and J by 3 bases, with 6 bases left in between. The length of the CDR3 is 13 residues. Germline loops: CDR1 SGDLS, CDR2 YYNGEE. CDR3 nucleotide sequence: TGTGCCAGCAGCGAGGGGGACACCGGGGAGCTGTTTTTT. Amino acids: CASSEGDTGELFF. The full variable domain, in which reference TRBV9 and TRBJ2-2 provide the parts outside the CDR3, is DSGVTQTPKHLITATGQRVTLRCSPRSGDLSVYWYQQSLDQGLQFLIQYYNGEERAKGNILERFSAQQFPDLHSELNLSSLELGDSALYFCASSEGDTGELFFGEGSRLTVL.

The chain joins TRBV6-5 to TRBJ2-3; 8 bases are shared with TRBD1. With V trimmed by 4 bases and J by 3 bases, 6 bases remained unmatched. Germline V gene data show CDR1 as MNHEY and CDR2 as SVGAGI. The length of the CDR3 is 15 residues. CDR3 residues: CASSSSDRATDTQYF. The CDR3 DNA follows: TGTGCCAGCAGTTCATCGGACAGGGCAACAGATACGCAGTATTTT.

The chain recombines TRBV27 with TRBJ1-1; tentatively, D is TRBD1 (5 bases). This CDR3 has 15 amino acids. Germline V lookup: CDR1 MNHEY, CDR2 SMNVEV (reference sequence). V lost 2 bases, J lost 5 bases, and 15 bases lay in between. The CDR3 coding sequence is TGTGCCAGCAGTTTAGCTGCCGGGGCAGGTACTGAAGCTTTCTTT. Translating it yields CASSLAAGAGTEAFF.

The V gene is TRBV4-1, the J gene TRBJ2-7; 11 bases line up with TRBD2. Germline V gene sequence: CDR1 MGHRA, CDR2 YSYEKL. The CDR3 has 20 amino acids. V lost 4 bases and J lost 0; bases outside the gene matches: 17. DNA for the CDR3: TGCGCCAGCAGCCCGCGGTTCGCACTAGCGGGAGTTATGGGCTCCTACGAGCAGTACTTC. Protein sequence: CASSPRFALAGVMGSYEQYF.

About this clone: Different DNA sequences within this sample yield the same CDR3. The chain uses TRBV27 and TRBJ2-3, with 9 bases identical to TRBD2. V lost 8 bases, J lost 1 base, and 13 bases stayed unmatched. Germline CDR1 is MNHEY and CDR2 is SMNVEV (reference sequence). This CDR3 comprises 17 residues. The CDR3 DNA follows: TGTGCCAGCGGGTCCCTCCTAACTAGCGGGCGCACAGATACGCAGTATTTT. This translates into CASGSLLTSGRTDTQYF.

This clone has a handful of counts. The CDR3 is CASSLGGQGSSYEQYF. The CDR3 DNA reads TGTGCCAGCAGCTTAGGCGGTCAGGGCTCTTCATACGAGCAGTACTTC. V usage is TRBV13 and J usage is TRBJ2-7; the D gene is possibly TRBD1 (5 bases). The V gene lost 0 bases and the J gene lost 4 bases, with 16 bases spanning the gap. The V gene's germline CDR1 is PRHDT and CDR2 FYEKMQ (reference sequence). The CDR3 totals 16 residues.

In this sample, this clone turned up once. The gene calls are TRBV27 and TRBJ2-3; perhaps TRBD1 as D (5 bases). V lost 5 bases and J lost 2, with 11 bases in between. The CDR3 loop spans 14 amino acids. The germline V gene encodes CDR1 MNHEY and CDR2 SMNVEV (reference sequence). CDR3 amino acids: CASSGKGSTDTQYF. The CDR3 DNA is TGTGCCAGCAGTGGGAAGGGGTCCACAGATACGCAGTATTTT.